Presented here are 25 T cell receptor beta chains from one specimen sequenced in a study of CD8+ T cells in alopecia areata. Sequencing relied on a cDNA template that was reverse transcribed from extracted RNA. Assay used: immunoSEQ multiplex PCR; TCRdb lists only in-frame clones, some missing. There are 90,000 to 150,000 clones in the sample; more than 45% occur only once, and 0.46% lies in the top ten. This sample's treatment: oral pan-JAK inhibitor, 5-10 mg twice daily. The source material was CD4+ T cells sorted from blood, sampled at week 4, from a patient treated with tofacitinib. The source is a human donor with alopecia areata.

In its sample, this clone was seen a few times. The chain is built from TRBV7-9 and TRBJ1-4; D call uncertain. The V gene's germline CDR1 is SEHNR and CDR2 FQNEAQ (reference sequence). The CDR3 has 15 amino acids. V gave up 3 bases and J gave up 7 bases, with 15 bases separating them. The CDR3 protein is CASSFLEGPTEKLFF. The CDR3 coding sequence is TGTGCCAGCAGCTTCCTTGAAGGCCCCACTGAAAAACTGTTTTTT.

CDR3 in amino acids: CASSRYMWADTQYF. The CDR3 coding sequence is TGCGCCAGCAGCCGGTACATGTGGGCAGATACGCAGTATTTT. The chain has TRBV4-1 and TRBJ2-3; D gene uncertain. Trimming took off 4 bases at V and 4 bases at J, with 12 bases between the two ends. Germline CDR1 is MGHRA and CDR2 is YSYEKL. The CDR3 is made up of 14 amino acids.

CDR3 loop: CAWSRALGSNEKLFF. The CDR3 coding sequence is TGTGCCTGGAGTAGGGCTTTAGGTTCTAATGAAAAACTGTTTTTT. The chain employs TRBV30 and TRBJ1-4; D gene unclear. The CDR3 covers 15 residues. Germline CDR1 and CDR2: GTSNPN and SVGIG (reference sequence). V lost 2 bases and J lost 3, with 13 bases in between.

The gene calls are TRBV7-2 and TRBJ1-5, with D perhaps matching TRBD1 (5 bases). Germline V gene lookup returns CDR1 SGHTA and CDR2 FQGNSA. The CDR3 is 16 residues long. Trimming left V 6 bases short and J 2 bases short, with 17 bases between. CDR3 region: CASRRGGQGGNQPQHF. In nucleotides, the CDR3 is TGTGCCAGCAGGAGGGGTGGGCAGGGAGGCAATCAGCCCCAGCATTTT.

This clone was observed a handful of times. V is TRBV2 and J is TRBJ1-1; maybe TRBD1 (5 bases). Trimming removed 6 bases at V and 2 bases at J, with 16 bases between. The CDR3 loop spans 15 amino acids. Germline CDR1 is SNHLY and CDR2 is FYNNEI. The CDR3 DNA is TGTGCCAGCAGCCCTCTGGGGGTCCTCAACACTGAAGCTTTCTTT. This translates into CASSPLGVLNTEAFF.

The CDR3 DNA follows: TGCGCCAGCAGCCCCATGGCCTCTGGGGCCAACGTCCTGACTTTC. Amino acids: CASSPMASGANVLTF. This chain joins TRBV5-1 and TRBJ2-6; D call uncertain. CDR1 and CDR2 from the germline V gene are SGHRS and YFSETQ. This CDR3 is 15 amino acids long. Trimming took 4 bases from V and 0 from J, leaving 8 bases between them. Filled out from reference TRBV5-1 and TRBJ2-6, the complete variable domain reads KAGVTQTPRYLIKTRGQQVTLSCSPISGHRSVSWYQQTPGQGLQFLFEYFSETQRNKGNFPGRFSGRQFSNSRSEMNVSTLELGDSALYLCASSPMASGANVLTFGAGSRLTVL.

This clone appeared a few times. The J gene is TRBJ1-6, the V gene TRBV11-2, with D tentatively TRBD1 (5 bases). The CDR3 is made up of 14 amino acids. Germline CDR1 is SGHAT and CDR2 is FQNNGV. Trimming pared 5 bases from V and 8 bases from J, leaving 13 bases between. Written as DNA, the CDR3 is TGTGCCAGCAGCGAGCTGCAGGGCTATTCACCCCTCCACTTT. Amino acids: CASSELQGYSPLHF.

The V and J genes are TRBV4-2 and TRBJ1-2; D not certain. This CDR3 has 15 amino acids. V lost 4 bases and J lost 3, with 15 bases in between. Per the germline V gene, CDR1 is LGHNA and CDR2 is YNFKEQ. This CDR3 is CASSPELAIHYGYTF. CDR3 in DNA: TGTGCCAGCAGCCCCGAACTGGCCATCCACTATGGCTACACCTTC.

The J gene is TRBJ1-1, the V gene TRBV27; D is perhaps TRBD1 (6 bases). Germline V CDR1 and CDR2: MNHEY, SMNVEV (reference sequence). The CDR3 covers 15 residues. Trimming removed 6 bases from V and 1 base from J, with 15 bases in between. This CDR3 reads CASRSAQGPNTEAFF. DNA of the CDR3: TGTGCCAGCAGATCCGCACAGGGACCGAACACTGAAGCTTTCTTT.

This clone was found once. V is TRBV9 and J is TRBJ1-2; 7 bases agree with TRBD1. Unmatched junction bases numbered 8, after V lost 4 bases and J lost 2 bases. From germline, CDR1 is SGDLS and CDR2 YYNGEE. This CDR3 is built from 15 residues. This chain's CDR3 is CASSQITGANYGYTF. The CDR3 DNA reads as TGTGCCAGCAGCCAAATCACAGGGGCCAACTATGGCTACACCTTC.

The chain joins TRBV30 to TRBJ1-1; D gene unclear. With 0 bases removed from V and 3 bases from J, the gap between germline ends came to 8 bases. CDR3 length: 13 amino acids. Germline CDR1 and CDR2: GTSNPN and SVGIG (reference sequence). Here the CDR3 reads CAWSVGRHTEAFF. Here the CDR3 DNA reads TGTGCCTGGAGTGTAGGAAGGCACACTGAAGCTTTCTTT.

The V and J genes are TRBV19 and TRBJ1-5, with 9 bases fitting TRBD1. CDR3 length: 17 residues. V lost 6 bases and J lost 7; bases outside the gene matches: 16. Germline V gives CDR1 LNHDA, CDR2 SQIVND (reference sequence). In DNA form, the CDR3 reads TGTGCCAGTAGGCGGACAGGGGCCGCCATCGTGGGCCAGCCCCAGCATTTT. Its translation is CASRRTGAAIVGQPQHF. The full variable domain, completed using reference TRBV19 and TRBJ1-5, is DGGITQSPKYLFRKEGQNVTLSCEQNLNHDAMYWYRQDPGQGLRLIYYSQIVNDFQKGDIAEGYSVSREKKESFPLTVTSAQKNPTAFYLCASRRTGAAIVGQPQHFGDGTRLSIL.

The chain joins TRBV6-1 to TRBJ1-2, with TRBD1 identical over 9 bases. After removal of 6 bases from V and 4 bases from J, the junction contained 6 bases not matched to a gene. CDR1 is MNHNS, CDR2 SASEGT, per germline. This CDR3 is built from 14 residues. This CDR3 reads CASRGQGRLYGYTF. Written as DNA, the CDR3 is TGTGCCAGCAGGGGACAGGGACGTCTCTATGGCTACACCTTC.

This clone was detected only a few times. CDR3 bases: TGTGCCTGGAGTGGAAGGGAAAAACTGTTTTTT. Protein sequence: CAWSGREKLFF. J is TRBJ1-4 and V is TRBV30; no clear D. V gave up 1 base and J gave up 8 bases, with 5 bases separating them. The CDR3 totals 11 residues. Germline V CDR1 and CDR2: GTSNPN, SVGIG (reference sequence).

This chain connects TRBV5-1 to TRBJ1-1; 7 bases are a match to TRBD1. The germline CDR1 and CDR2 sequences are SGHRS and YFSETQ. The CDR3 is made up of 15 amino acids. Trimming removed 7 bases from V and 4 bases from J; junction bases left unmatched: 13. CDR3 residues: CASWGDEGAGTEAFF. In nucleotides, the CDR3 is TGCGCCAGCTGGGGGGACGAGGGGGCCGGCACTGAAGCTTTCTTT.

This chain connects TRBV5-1 to TRBJ2-1; unclear D gene. Between the trimmed V and J ends, which lost 2 bases and 8 bases, there was a span of 11 bases. The CDR3 contains 13 residues. Germline loops: CDR1 SGHRS, CDR2 YFSETQ. CDR3 loop: CASSFPRFDEQFF. CDR3 nucleotides: TGCGCCAGCAGCTTTCCCAGGTTCGATGAGCAGTTCTTC.

The sample holds a few counts of this clone. CDR3 nucleotide sequence: TGTGCCACCAGCAGTTCAGGGGCGAACACTGAAGCTTTCTTT. This sequence encodes CATSSSGANTEAFF. This chain links TRBV15 with TRBJ1-1; D possibly corresponds to TRBD1 (6 bases). The V end was cut by 3 bases, the J end by 1 base, with 9 bases between. This CDR3 has 14 amino acids. Germline lookup yields CDR1 LNHNV and CDR2 YYDKDF (reference sequence).

The chain has TRBV11-2 and TRBJ2-2; D may correspond to TRBD1 or TRBD2 (5 bases each). Trimming cost V 1 base and J 5 bases, with 14 bases left between them. The germline V gene has CDR1 SGHAT and CDR2 FQNNGV. The CDR3 is 16 amino acids. The CDR3 DNA reads TGTGCCAGCAGCTTAGCCGGGACCCTGAGGACCGGGGAGCTGTTTTTT. This sequence encodes CASSLAGTLRTGELFF.

This clone has just a few counts. The chain employs TRBV29-1 and TRBJ2-1; D might be TRBD2 (6 bases). Germline values: CDR1 SQVTM, CDR2 ANQGSEA. This CDR3 is 13 amino acids long. V lost 7 bases, J lost 5 bases, and 15 bases lay in between. CDR3 region: CSASGTRNNEQFF. CDR3 coding DNA: TGCAGCGCATCCGGGACTCGTAACAATGAGCAGTTCTTC.

This clone has more than one count but fewer than ten. The V and J genes are TRBV29-1 and TRBJ2-5; a weak D match, TRBD1 (6 bases). The CDR3 runs 14 residues. V was cut by 3 bases and J by 0 bases, with 11 bases left in between. From germline, CDR1 is SQVTM and CDR2 ANQGSEA. The CDR3 sequence: CSVDLGHNQETQYF. CDR3 nucleotides: TGCAGCGTTGACCTGGGACACAACCAAGAGACCCAGTACTTC. Drawing the rest from reference TRBV29-1 and TRBJ2-5, the complete variable domain is SAVISQKPSRDICQRGTSLTIQCQVDSQVTMMFWYRQQPGQSLTLIATANQGSEATYESGFVIDKFPISRPNLTFSTLTVSNMSPEDSSIYLCSVDLGHNQETQYFGPGTRLLVL.

This sequence joins TRBV6-5 and TRBJ2-7, with D possibly being TRBD1 or TRBD2 (5 bases each). The CDR3 consists of 13 residues. V lost 7 bases and J lost 6, with 16 bases in between. Germline-derived CDR1 and CDR2 are MNHEY and SVGAGI. The CDR3 nucleotides are TGTGCCAGCACTCGTGGGGGTACGGGCGAGCAGTACTTC. This codes for CASTRGGTGEQYF.

The chain couples TRBV5-1 to TRBJ2-1, with 11 bases fitting TRBD2. Germline trimming cut 0 bases from V and 6 bases from J; bases unmatched to any gene: 5. The CDR3 consists of 16 residues. Looked up from germline, CDR1 is SGHRS and CDR2 is YFSETQ. The CDR3 loop reads CASSLAQLAGVNEQFF. The CDR3 DNA is TGCGCCAGCAGCTTGGCCCAACTAGCGGGAGTCAATGAGCAGTTCTTC.

The count of this clone is one. The chain has TRBV29-1 and TRBJ2-2; 9 bases are shared with TRBD1. The trim removed 7 bases at V and 1 base at J, leaving 13 bases unmatched. Looked up from germline, CDR1 is SQVTM and CDR2 is ANQGSEA. The CDR3 is 17 residues long. This CDR3 reads CSARQGGLPVNTGELFF. For the CDR3, the DNA is TGCAGCGCCAGACAGGGGGGATTACCTGTGAACACCGGGGAGCTGTTTTTT.

Only a few counts were recorded for this clone. The DNA for the CDR3 is TGTGCCAGCGGCCCAGGGCTTTATAGCAATCAGCCCCAGCATTTT. Protein product: CASGPGLYSNQPQHF. This chain links TRBV6-5 with TRBJ1-5; D might be TRBD1 (5 bases). The CDR3 runs to 15 residues. CDR1 MNHEY and CDR2 SVGAGI come from the germline V gene. Trimming removed 8 bases at V and 0 bases at J, with 14 bases between.

In its sample, this clone was seen a few times. The rearrangement uses TRBV30 and TRBJ2-7, with a possible D match to TRBD2 (6 bases). This CDR3 region has 13 residues. The germline gives CDR1 GTSNPN, CDR2 SVGIG (reference sequence). V lost 1 base to trimming and J lost 2 bases, with 9 bases between them. In DNA, the CDR3 is TGTGCCTGGAGTGCGGGAGTACCCTACGAGCAGTACTTC. This sequence encodes CAWSAGVPYEQYF.